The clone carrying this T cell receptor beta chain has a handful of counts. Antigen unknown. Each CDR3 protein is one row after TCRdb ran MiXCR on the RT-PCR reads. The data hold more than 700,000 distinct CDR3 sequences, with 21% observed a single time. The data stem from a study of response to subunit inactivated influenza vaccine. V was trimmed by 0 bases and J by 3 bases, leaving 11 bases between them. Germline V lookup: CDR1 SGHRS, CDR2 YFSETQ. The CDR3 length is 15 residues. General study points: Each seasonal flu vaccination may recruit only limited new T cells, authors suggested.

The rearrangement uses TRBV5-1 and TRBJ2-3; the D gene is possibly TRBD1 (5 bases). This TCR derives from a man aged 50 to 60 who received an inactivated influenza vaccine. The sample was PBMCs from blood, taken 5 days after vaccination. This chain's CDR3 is CASSLEGYRTDTQYF. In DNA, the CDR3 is TGCGCCAGCAGCTTGGAGGGGTATCGAACAGATACGCAGTATTTT.